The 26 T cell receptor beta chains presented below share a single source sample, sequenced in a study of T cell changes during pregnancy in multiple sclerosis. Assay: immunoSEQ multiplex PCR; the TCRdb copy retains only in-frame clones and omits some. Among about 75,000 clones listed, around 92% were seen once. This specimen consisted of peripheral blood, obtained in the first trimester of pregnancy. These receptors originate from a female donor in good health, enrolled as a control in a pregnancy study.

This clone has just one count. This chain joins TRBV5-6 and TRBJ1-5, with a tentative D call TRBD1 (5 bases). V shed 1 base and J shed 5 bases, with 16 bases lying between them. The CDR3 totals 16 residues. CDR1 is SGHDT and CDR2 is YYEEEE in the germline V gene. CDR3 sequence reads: CASSLFWRQGDQPQHF. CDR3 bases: TGTGCCAGCAGCTTGTTTTGGCGGCAGGGCGATCAGCCCCAGCATTTT.

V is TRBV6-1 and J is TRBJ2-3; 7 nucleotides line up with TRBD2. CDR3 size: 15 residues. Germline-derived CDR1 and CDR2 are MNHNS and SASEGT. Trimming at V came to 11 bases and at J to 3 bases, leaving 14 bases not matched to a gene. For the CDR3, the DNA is TGTGCCGGCGGACGTGGTGGTAGCGGGACAGATACGCAGTATTTT. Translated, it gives CAGGRGGSGTDTQYF.

The CDR3 is CASSYPPGGIVDEQYF. As DNA, the CDR3 is TGTGCCAGCAGTTACCCCCCGGGAGGGATCGTCGACGAGCAGTACTTC. This sequence joins TRBV6-6 and TRBJ2-7; 8 bases match TRBD2. Germline CDR1 reads MNHNY; CDR2 reads SVGAGI (reference sequence). The CDR3 loop spans 16 amino acids. J lost 5 bases, V lost 2 bases, and 11 bases had no gene match.

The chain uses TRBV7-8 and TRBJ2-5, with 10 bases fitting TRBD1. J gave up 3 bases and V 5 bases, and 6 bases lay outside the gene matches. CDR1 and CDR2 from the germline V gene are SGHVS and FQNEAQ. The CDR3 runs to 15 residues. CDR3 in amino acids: CASSPGTGEEETQYF. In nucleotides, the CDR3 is TGTGCCAGCAGCCCGGGGACAGGGGAAGAAGAGACCCAGTACTTC.

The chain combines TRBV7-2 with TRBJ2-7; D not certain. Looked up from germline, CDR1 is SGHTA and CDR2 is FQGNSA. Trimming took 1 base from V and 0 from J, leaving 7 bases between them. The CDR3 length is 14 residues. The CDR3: CASSLVPFSYEQYF. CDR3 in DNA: TGTGCCAGCAGCTTAGTTCCCTTCTCCTACGAGCAGTACTTC.

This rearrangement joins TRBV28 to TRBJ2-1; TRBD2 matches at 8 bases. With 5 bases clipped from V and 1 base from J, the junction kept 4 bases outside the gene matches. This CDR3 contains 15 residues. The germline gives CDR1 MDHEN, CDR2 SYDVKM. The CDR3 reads CASSRSGRSYNEQFF. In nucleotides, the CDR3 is TGTGCCAGCAGTCGCAGCGGGAGATCCTACAATGAGCAGTTCTTC. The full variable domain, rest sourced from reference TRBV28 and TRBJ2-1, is DVKVTQSSRYLVKRTGEKVFLECVQDMDHENMFWYRQDPGLGLRLIYFSYDVKMKEKGDIPEGYSVSREKKERFSLILESASTNQTSMYLCASSRSGRSYNEQFFGPGTRLTVL.

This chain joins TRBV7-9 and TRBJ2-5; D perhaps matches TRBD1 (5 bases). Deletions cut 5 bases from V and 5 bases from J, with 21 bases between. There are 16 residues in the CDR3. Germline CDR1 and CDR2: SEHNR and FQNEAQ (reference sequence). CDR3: CASSQLRQGMRETQYF. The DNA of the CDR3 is TGTGCCAGCAGCCAACTTCGGCAGGGAATGAGGGAGACCCAGTACTTC.

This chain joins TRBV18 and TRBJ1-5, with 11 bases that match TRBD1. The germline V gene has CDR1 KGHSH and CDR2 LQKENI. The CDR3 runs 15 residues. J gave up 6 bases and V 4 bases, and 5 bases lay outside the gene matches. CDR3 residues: CASSQGQGGVQPQHF. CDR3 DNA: TGTGCCAGCTCACAGGGACAGGGGGGAGTTCAGCCCCAGCATTTT.

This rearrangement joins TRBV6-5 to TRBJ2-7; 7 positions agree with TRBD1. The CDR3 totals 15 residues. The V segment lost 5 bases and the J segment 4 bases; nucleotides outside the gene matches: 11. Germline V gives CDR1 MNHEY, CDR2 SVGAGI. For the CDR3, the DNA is TGTGCCAGCAGTAAACAGGGACAGTCAAATTACGAGCAGTACTTC. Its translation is CASSKQGQSNYEQYF.

CDR3 DNA: TGTGCCAGCACCCTGATACCCGAGGATACGCAGTATTTT. Translated, it gives CASTLIPEDTQYF. V and J are TRBV5-4 and TRBJ2-3, with D uncertain. The germline CDR1 and CDR2 sequences are SGHNT and YYREEE (reference sequence). Trimming removed 6 bases at V and 6 bases at J, with 14 bases between. The CDR3 spans 13 residues.

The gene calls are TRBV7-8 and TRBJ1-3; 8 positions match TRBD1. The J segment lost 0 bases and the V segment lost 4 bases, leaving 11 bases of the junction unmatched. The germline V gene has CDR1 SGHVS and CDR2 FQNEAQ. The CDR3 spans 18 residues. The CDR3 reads CASSWGGQGLNSGNTIYF. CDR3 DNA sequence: TGTGCCAGCAGCTGGGGAGGACAGGGTCTGAACTCTGGAAACACCATATATTTT. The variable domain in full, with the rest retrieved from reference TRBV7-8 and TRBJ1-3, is GAGVSQSPRYKVAKRGQDVALRCDPISGHVSLFWYQQALGQGPEFLTYFQNEAQLDKSGLPSDRFFAERPEGSVSTLKIQRTQQEDSAVYLCASSWGGQGLNSGNTIYFGEGSWLTVV.

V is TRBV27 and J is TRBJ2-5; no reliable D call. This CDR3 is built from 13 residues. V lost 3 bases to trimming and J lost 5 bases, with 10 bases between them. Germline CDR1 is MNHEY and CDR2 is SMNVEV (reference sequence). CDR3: CASSLSTFETQYF. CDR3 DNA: TGTGCCAGCAGTTTGTCTACCTTCGAGACCCAGTACTTC.

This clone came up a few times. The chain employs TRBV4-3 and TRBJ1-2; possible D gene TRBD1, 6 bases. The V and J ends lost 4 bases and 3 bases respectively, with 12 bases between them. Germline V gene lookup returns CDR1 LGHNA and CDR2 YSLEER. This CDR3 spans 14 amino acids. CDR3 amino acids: CASSLQGSDYGYTF. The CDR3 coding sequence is TGCGCCAGCAGCCTACAGGGATCGGACTATGGCTACACCTTC.

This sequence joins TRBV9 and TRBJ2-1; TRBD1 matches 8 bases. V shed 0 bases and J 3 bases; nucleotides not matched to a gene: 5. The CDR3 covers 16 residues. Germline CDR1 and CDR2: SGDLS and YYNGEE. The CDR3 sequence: CASSVEDRGIYNEQFF. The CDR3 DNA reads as TGTGCCAGCAGCGTAGAAGACAGGGGTATCTACAATGAGCAGTTCTTC.

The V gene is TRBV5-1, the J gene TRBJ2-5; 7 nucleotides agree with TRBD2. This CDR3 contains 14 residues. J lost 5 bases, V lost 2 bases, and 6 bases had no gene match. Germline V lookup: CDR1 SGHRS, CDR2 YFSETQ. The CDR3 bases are TGCGCCAGCAGCTTCCCAGGGCGGGGGGAGACCCAGTACTTC. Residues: CASSFPGRGETQYF.

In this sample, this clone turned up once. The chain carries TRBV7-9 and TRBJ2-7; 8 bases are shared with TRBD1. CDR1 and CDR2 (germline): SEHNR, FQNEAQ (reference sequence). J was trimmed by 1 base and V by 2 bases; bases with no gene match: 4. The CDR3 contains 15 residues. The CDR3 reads CASSLIQGASYEQYF. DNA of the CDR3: TGTGCCAGCAGCTTAATCCAGGGGGCATCCTACGAGCAGTACTTC.

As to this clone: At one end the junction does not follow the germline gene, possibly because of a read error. The CDR3 nucleotides read TGTGCCAGTAGTTCCGGCAGAACTAACTTC. Amino acids: CASSSGRTNF. V and J are TRBV19 and TRBJ1-2; D ambiguous. The CDR3 runs 10 residues. Germline V lookup: CDR1 LNHDA, CDR2 SQIVND (reference sequence).

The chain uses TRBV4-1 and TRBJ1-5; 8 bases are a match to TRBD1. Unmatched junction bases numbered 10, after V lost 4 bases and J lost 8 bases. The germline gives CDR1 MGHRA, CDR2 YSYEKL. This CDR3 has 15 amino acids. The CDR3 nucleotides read TGCGCCAGCAGCCGACTGGACAGGGACAGCAAGCCCCAGCATTTT. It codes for CASSRLDRDSKPQHF.

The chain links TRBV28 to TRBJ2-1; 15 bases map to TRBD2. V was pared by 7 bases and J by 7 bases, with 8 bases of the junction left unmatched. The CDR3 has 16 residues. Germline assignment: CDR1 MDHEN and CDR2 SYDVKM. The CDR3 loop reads CASTPEGTSGRNEQFF. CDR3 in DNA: TGTGCCAGCACCCCCGAGGGGACTAGCGGGAGGAATGAGCAGTTCTTC.

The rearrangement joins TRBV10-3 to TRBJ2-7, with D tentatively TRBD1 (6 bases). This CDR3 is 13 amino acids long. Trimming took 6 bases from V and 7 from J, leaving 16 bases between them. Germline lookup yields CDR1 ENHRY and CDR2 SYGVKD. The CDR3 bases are TGTGCCATCAGCGAAACAGGGTACGTTGAGCAGTACTTC. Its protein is CAISETGYVEQYF.

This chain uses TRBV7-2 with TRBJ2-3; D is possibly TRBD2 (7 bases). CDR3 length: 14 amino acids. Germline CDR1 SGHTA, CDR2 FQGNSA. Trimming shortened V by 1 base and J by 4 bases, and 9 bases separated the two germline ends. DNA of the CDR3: TGTGCCAGCAGCTTAGGGGGGGGCCCAGATACGCAGTATTTT. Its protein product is CASSLGGGPDTQYF.

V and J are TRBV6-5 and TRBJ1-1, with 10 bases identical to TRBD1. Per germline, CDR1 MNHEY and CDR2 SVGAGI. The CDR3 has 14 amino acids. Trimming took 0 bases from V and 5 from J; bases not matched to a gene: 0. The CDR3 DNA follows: TGTGCCAGCAGTTACTCGGGACAGGGGACTGAAGCTTTCTTT. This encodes CASSYSGQGTEAFF.

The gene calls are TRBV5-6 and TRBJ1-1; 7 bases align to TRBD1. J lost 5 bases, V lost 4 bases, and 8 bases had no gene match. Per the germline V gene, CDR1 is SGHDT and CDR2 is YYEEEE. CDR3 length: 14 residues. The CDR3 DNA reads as TGTGCCAGCAGCAGAAGGGGGCAGGGAACTGAAGCTTTCTTT. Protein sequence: CASSRRGQGTEAFF.

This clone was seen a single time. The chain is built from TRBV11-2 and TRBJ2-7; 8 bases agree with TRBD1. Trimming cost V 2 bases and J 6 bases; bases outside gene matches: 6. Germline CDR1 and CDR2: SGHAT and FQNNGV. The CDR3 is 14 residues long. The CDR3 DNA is TGTGCCAGCAGCTTAACTGGACAGGGCTTCGAGCAGTACTTC. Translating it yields CASSLTGQGFEQYF.

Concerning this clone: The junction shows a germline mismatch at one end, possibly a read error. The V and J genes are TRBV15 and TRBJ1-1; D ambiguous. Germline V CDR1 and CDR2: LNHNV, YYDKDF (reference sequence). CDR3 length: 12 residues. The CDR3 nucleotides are TGTGCCACCAGCAGAAACAACATTGAAGCTTTCTTT. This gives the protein CATSRNNIEAFF.

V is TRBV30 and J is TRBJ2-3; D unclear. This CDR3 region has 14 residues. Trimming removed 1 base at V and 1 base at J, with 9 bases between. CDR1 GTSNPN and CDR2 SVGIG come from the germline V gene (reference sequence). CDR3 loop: CAWSGYPGTDTQYF. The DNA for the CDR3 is TGTGCCTGGAGTGGGTACCCGGGCACAGATACGCAGTATTTT.